A single sample is the source of the 24 T cell receptor beta chains below, sequenced in a study of blood T cell repertoires in COVID-19 (dated by TCRdb to the early 2020s). The receptor library was made with the immunoSEQ multiplex PCR assay. TCRdb's version of the immuneACCESS table is confined to in-frame rearrangements and falls short of the full clone set. An unresolved V gene accounts for under half of the shortfall where checked; the remainder is of unknown origin. The sample has 150,000 to 200,000 clones on record, roughly 82% of them singletons. Roughly 9.6% of the sample is in the top ten clones. The material sequenced was PBMCs or T cells enriched from blood (not recorded which). These receptors were collected from a man aged 50 to 59 who had recovered from COVID-19.

This chain uses TRBV6-7 with TRBJ2-7, with 10 positions matching TRBD2. TRBV6-7 is annotated as an ORF whose role is uncertain. V shed 6 bases and J 3 bases; nucleotides not matched to a gene: 11. The CDR3 covers 16 residues. The CDR3 loop reads CASRRGPTSGFYEQYF. Here the CDR3 DNA reads TGTGCCAGCAGGCGCGGACCGACTAGCGGGTTCTACGAGCAGTACTTC.

This clone was observed a few times. This CDR3 is CASLYRGGGPEGYTF. The DNA of the CDR3 is TGTGCCAGCTTATATAGGGGAGGGGGTCCCGAAGGCTACACCTTC. The rearrangement joins TRBV6-5 to TRBJ1-2; D may be TRBD1 (6 bases). Trimming took off 8 bases at V and 8 bases at J, with 24 bases between the two ends. Germline assignment: CDR1 MNHEY and CDR2 SVGAGI. The CDR3 is 15 residues long.

The rearrangement uses TRBV7-3 and TRBJ2-3; 9 nucleotides line up with TRBD2. The length of the CDR3 is 16 residues. Germline trimming cut 5 bases from V and 4 bases from J; bases unmatched to any gene: 10. Germline CDR1 SGHTA, CDR2 FQGTGA. CDR3 nucleotide sequence: TGTGCCAGCAGCCTCTTGGGCGGGGGGGCCGCAGATACGCAGTATTTT. This sequence encodes CASSLLGGGAADTQYF.

This clone was recorded once. The rearrangement uses TRBV19 and TRBJ2-6, with 7 bases lining up with TRBD1. The length of the CDR3 is 16 residues. J was trimmed by 0 bases and V by 8 bases; bases with no gene match: 7. Germline V gene sequence: CDR1 LNHDA, CDR2 SQIVND (reference sequence). The chain's CDR3 is CASFGQAISGANVLTF. As DNA, the CDR3 is TGTGCCAGTTTTGGACAGGCTATCTCTGGGGCCAACGTCCTGACTTTC.

The chain combines TRBV6-1 with TRBJ1-6, with 7 bases that match TRBD1. The V gene end was trimmed by 1 base and the J gene end by 4 bases; junction bases not matched to a gene: 4. Germline V lookup: CDR1 MNHNS, CDR2 SASEGT. This CDR3 is built from 16 residues. CDR3 coding DNA: TGTGCCAGCAGTGAAGGGCGGGACAGTTATAATTCACCCCTCCACTTT. As protein: CASSEGRDSYNSPLHF.

This sequence joins TRBV15 and TRBJ2-4; the D is unclear. The germline CDR1 and CDR2 sequences are LNHNV and YYDKDF (reference sequence). CDR3 length equals 13 residues. Deletions cut 1 base from V and 9 bases from J, with 10 bases between. CDR3 sequence (DNA): TGTGCCACCAGCAGAGCCCGGTCAGGCATTCAGTACTTC. Translation gives CATSRARSGIQYF.

The genes are TRBV27 and TRBJ1-5; D is undetermined. Trimming shortened V by 5 bases and J by 4 bases, and 6 bases separated the two germline ends. Germline V gives CDR1 MNHEY, CDR2 SMNVEV (reference sequence). The CDR3 is 12 residues long. The chain's CDR3 is CASSGANQPQHF. In DNA, the CDR3 is TGTGCCAGCAGTGGAGCAAATCAGCCCCAGCATTTT.

This chain joins TRBV11-2 and TRBJ1-3; D is uncertain. The germline gives CDR1 SGHAT, CDR2 FQNNGV. The V end lost 3 bases, the J end lost 9 bases, and 15 bases lay between the germline ends. CDR3 size: 14 residues. CDR3 in amino acids: CASSFREGGPTIYF. The CDR3 nucleotides read TGTGCCAGCAGCTTTAGAGAGGGCGGGCCCACCATATATTTT.

The gene calls are TRBV6-5 and TRBJ2-1; TRBD2 might be the D (6 bases). CDR1 is MNHEY, CDR2 SVGAGI, per germline. V lost 0 bases and J lost 2, with 11 bases in between. The CDR3 has 16 residues. The CDR3: CASSYSRLGTYNEQFF. CDR3 DNA sequence: TGTGCCAGCAGTTACTCAAGACTAGGGACCTACAATGAGCAGTTCTTC.

This clone was detected only a few times. The chain carries TRBV11-2 and TRBJ2-5; no clear D. The V end lost 4 bases, the J end lost 0 bases, and 12 bases lay between the germline ends. CDR3 length: 15 residues. Germline V gene lookup returns CDR1 SGHAT and CDR2 FQNNGV. This CDR3 reads CASSSFTEYQETQYF. The CDR3 nucleotides are TGTGCCAGCAGCTCGTTCACTGAGTACCAAGAGACCCAGTACTTC.

The chain links TRBV28 to TRBJ2-5, with a possible D match to TRBD2 (6 bases). Germline V lookup: CDR1 MDHEN, CDR2 SYDVKM. This CDR3 is 14 amino acids long. V was shortened by 3 bases and J by 2 bases, with 10 bases between the two germline ends. Here the CDR3 DNA reads TGTGCCAGCAGTTTGGGGACTTTGCAAGAGACCCAGTACTTC. It yields the protein CASSLGTLQETQYF.

The chain uses TRBV5-1 and TRBJ2-2; 7 bases match TRBD2. The germline V gene has CDR1 SGHRS and CDR2 YFSETQ. V trimming: 7 bases; J trimming: 6 bases; junction bases outside the gene matches: 12. The CDR3 is 15 amino acids. The CDR3 loop is CASDLGGPSAGELFF. The CDR3 coding sequence is TGCGCCAGCGACTTGGGAGGGCCCTCGGCCGGGGAGCTGTTTTTT.

This chain links TRBV3-1 (or the pseudogene TRBV3-2) with TRBJ2-3, with TRBD2 identical over 10 bases. Germline V gene lookup returns CDR1 LGHDT and CDR2 YNNKEL (reference sequence). The CDR3 sequence is 17 residues long. Losses at the gene ends were 4 bases for V and 0 bases for J; bases not matched to a gene: 7. The CDR3 DNA sequence: TGTGCCAGCAGCCCCCCTCGGACTAGCGGTAGCACAGATACGCAGTATTTT. This gives the protein CASSPPRTSGSTDTQYF.

The rearrangement joins TRBV5-4 to TRBJ2-1, with 12 bases aligning to TRBD2. The CDR3 runs 15 residues. The germline gives CDR1 SGHNT, CDR2 YYREEE (reference sequence). Losses at the gene ends were 0 bases for V and 7 bases for J; bases not matched to a gene: 2. The CDR3 loop reads CASSLGLAGVNEQFF. The CDR3 DNA sequence: TGTGCCAGCAGCTTGGGACTAGCGGGAGTAAATGAGCAGTTCTTC.

This clone has a handful of counts. This chain connects TRBV5-1 to TRBJ2-3; 9 nucleotides match TRBD2. In germline, CDR1 is SGHRS, CDR2 YFSETQ. The CDR3 sequence is 14 residues long. Trimming cost V 4 bases and J 6 bases; bases outside gene matches: 6. The CDR3 region is CASSAGTSRDTQYF. CDR3 nucleotides: TGCGCCAGCAGCGCCGGGACTAGCCGGGATACGCAGTATTTT.

The chain combines TRBV2 with TRBJ1-5; D gene ambiguous. The CDR3 sequence is 14 residues long. V lost 7 bases, J lost 0 bases, and 10 bases lay in between. CDR1 and CDR2 (germline): SNHLY, FYNNEI. CDR3 residues: CASTSGVSNQPQHF. CDR3 bases: TGTGCCAGCACCTCAGGCGTTAGCAATCAGCCCCAGCATTTT.

The chain employs TRBV4-2 and TRBJ2-1, with D unresolved. Germline CDR1 reads LGHNA; CDR2 reads YNFKEQ. V dropped 1 base and J dropped 9 bases, with 13 bases sitting between them. The CDR3 sequence is 14 residues long. The CDR3 bases are TGTGCCAGCAGCCAAGGTTCGAGAGGTAGTGAGCAGTTCTTC. Protein product: CASSQGSRGSEQFF.

The rearrangement links TRBV28 to TRBJ1-6, with TRBD1 as a possible D gene (6 bases). The CDR3 covers 17 residues. Trimming shortened V by 2 bases and J by 8 bases, and 19 bases separated the two germline ends. CDR1 is MDHEN and CDR2 is SYDVKM in the germline V gene. CDR3 protein: CASSLAVRTATDSPLHF. CDR3 coding DNA: TGTGCCAGCAGTTTAGCTGTCAGGACAGCCACGGATTCACCCCTCCACTTT.

The CDR3 loop reads CASSVGTGGVMNTEAFF. The CDR3 DNA reads as TGTGCCAGTAGTGTAGGGACAGGGGGCGTAATGAACACTGAAGCTTTCTTT. The rearrangement joins TRBV19 to TRBJ1-1, with 12 positions matching TRBD1. The germline V gene encodes CDR1 LNHDA and CDR2 SQIVND (reference sequence). The CDR3 sequence is 17 residues long. The V gene end was trimmed by 5 bases and the J gene end by 0 bases; junction bases not matched to a gene: 7.

This sequence joins TRBV10-1 and TRBJ2-2, with 10 bases aligning to TRBD1. V lost 1 base to trimming and J lost 5 bases; unmatched junction nucleotides: 4. CDR1 and CDR2 from the germline V gene are WNHNN and SYGVQD (reference sequence). The CDR3 covers 16 residues. For the CDR3, the DNA is TGCGCCAGCAGTGAGTTGGTGGGACAGGGGACCGGGGAGCTGTTTTTT. Its translation: CASSELVGQGTGELFF.

The table lists this clone with a count of one. The gene calls are TRBV7-2 and TRBJ1-5; weak D call: TRBD1 (5 bases). CDR3 length: 16 amino acids. Trimming removed 5 bases at V and 0 bases at J, with 14 bases between. The germline V gene has CDR1 SGHTA and CDR2 FQGNSA. CDR3: CASSATGSLSNQPQHF. The CDR3 region has the DNA TGTGCCAGCAGCGCCACAGGTTCCCTTAGCAATCAGCCCCAGCATTTT.

The chain combines TRBV9 with TRBJ1-5; TRBD1 matches at 9 bases. CDR1 and CDR2 from the germline V gene are SGDLS and YYNGEE. V lost 1 base to trimming and J lost 6 bases; unmatched junction nucleotides: 5. The CDR3 totals 15 residues. CDR3 nucleotide sequence: TGTGCCAGCAGCGTAACAGGGGGCGGGGGTCAGCCCCAGCATTTT. Encoded protein: CASSVTGGGGQPQHF. Complete variable domain (other parts from reference TRBV9 and TRBJ1-5): DSGVTQTPKHLITATGQRVTLRCSPRSGDLSVYWYQQSLDQGLQFLIQYYNGEERAKGNILERFSAQQFPDLHSELNLSSLELGDSALYFCASSVTGGGGQPQHFGDGTRLSIL.

The rearrangement uses TRBV6-5 and TRBJ2-3; possible D gene TRBD2, 6 bases. The germline V gene encodes CDR1 MNHEY and CDR2 SVGAGI. The CDR3 totals 15 residues. The ends were cut back, 4 bases at V and 2 bases at J, with 13 bases in the middle. The CDR3 DNA reads TGTGCCAGCAGTTGGAGGGTCTCCCCCACAGATACGCAGTATTTT. This translates into CASSWRVSPTDTQYF.

V gene TRBV5-1 combines with J gene TRBJ1-2, with 7 bases lining up with TRBD1. The CDR3 consists of 14 residues. Germline V gene sequence: CDR1 SGHRS, CDR2 YFSETQ. With V trimmed by 2 bases and J by 0 bases, 1 base remained unmatched. CDR3 DNA sequence: TGCGCCAGCAGCTTAGACAGGGCTAACTATGGCTACACCTTC. Residues: CASSLDRANYGYTF.